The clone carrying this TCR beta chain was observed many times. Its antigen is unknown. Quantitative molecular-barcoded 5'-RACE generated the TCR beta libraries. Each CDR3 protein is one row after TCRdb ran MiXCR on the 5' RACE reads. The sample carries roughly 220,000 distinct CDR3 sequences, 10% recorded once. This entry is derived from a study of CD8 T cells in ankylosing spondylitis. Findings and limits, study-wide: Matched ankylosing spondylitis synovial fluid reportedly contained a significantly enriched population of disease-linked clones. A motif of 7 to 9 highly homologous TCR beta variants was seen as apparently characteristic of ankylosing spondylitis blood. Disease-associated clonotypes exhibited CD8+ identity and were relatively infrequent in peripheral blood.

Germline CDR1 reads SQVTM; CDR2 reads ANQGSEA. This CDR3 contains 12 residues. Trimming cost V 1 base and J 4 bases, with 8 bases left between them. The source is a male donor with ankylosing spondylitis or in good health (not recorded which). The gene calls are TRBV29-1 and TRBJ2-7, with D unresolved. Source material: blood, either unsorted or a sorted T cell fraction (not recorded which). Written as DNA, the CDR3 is TGCAGCGTTGAAGTTCAGACTTACGAGCAGTACTTC. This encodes CSVEVQTYEQYF.